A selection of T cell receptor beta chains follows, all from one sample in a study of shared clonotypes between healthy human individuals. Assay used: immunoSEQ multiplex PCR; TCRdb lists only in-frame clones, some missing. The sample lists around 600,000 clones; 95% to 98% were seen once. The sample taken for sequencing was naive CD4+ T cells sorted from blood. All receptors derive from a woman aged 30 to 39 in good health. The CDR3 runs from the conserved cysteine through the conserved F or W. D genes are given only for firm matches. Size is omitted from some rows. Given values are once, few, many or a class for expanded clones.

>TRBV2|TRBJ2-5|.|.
CASSERADQETQYF
TGTGCCAGCAGTGAACGGGCAGACCAAGAGACCCAGTACTTC
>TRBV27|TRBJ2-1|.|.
CASKKEFVGNEQFF
TGTGCCAGCAAGAAGGAGTTTGTGGGGAATGAGCAGTTCTTC
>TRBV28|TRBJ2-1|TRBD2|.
CASSLPTSGRSYNEQFF
TGTGCCAGCAGCTTACCAACTAGCGGGCGCTCCTACAATGAGCAGTTCTTC
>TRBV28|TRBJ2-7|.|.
CASSLYVPNEQYF
TGTGCCAGCAGTTTATATGTACCTAACGAGCAGTACTTC
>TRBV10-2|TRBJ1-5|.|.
CASRRADNQPQHF
TGCGCCAGCAGGAGGGCCGACAATCAGCCCCAGCATTTT
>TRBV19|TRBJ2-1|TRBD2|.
CASSIITSGIHEQFF
TGTGCCAGTAGTATTATAACTAGCGGGATCCATGAGCAGTTCTTC
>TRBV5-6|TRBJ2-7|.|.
CASSFSGITYEQYF
TGTGCCAGCAGCTTTTCAGGGATCACCTACGAGCAGTACTTC
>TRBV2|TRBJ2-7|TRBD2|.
CASSESQRGTDYF
TGTGCCAGCAGTGAGTCCCAGCGGGGGACGGATTACTTC
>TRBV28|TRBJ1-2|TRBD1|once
CASSRPGQGRYGYTF
TGTGCCAGCAGTCGCCCCGGACAGGGCCGCTATGGCTACACCTTC
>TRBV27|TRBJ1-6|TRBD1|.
CASNGQGYNSPLHF
TGTGCCAGCAACGGACAGGGCTATAATTCACCCCTCCACTTT
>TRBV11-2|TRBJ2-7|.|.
CASSLTRIGEQYF
TGTGCCAGCAGCTTAACTAGAATAGGCGAGCAGTACTTC
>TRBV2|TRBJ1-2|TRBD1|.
CASRRGGDSYYGYTF
TGTGCCAGCAGGAGGGGGGGGGACAGCTACTATGGCTACACCTTC
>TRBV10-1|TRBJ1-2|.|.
CASSGLNDGYTF
TGCGCCAGCAGTGGACTTAACGATGGCTACACCTTC
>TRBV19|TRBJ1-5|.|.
CASSGQSNQPQHF
TGTGCCAGTAGCGGCCAAAGCAATCAGCCCCAGCATTTT
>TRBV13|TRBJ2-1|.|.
CASSLVGGHNEQFF
TGTGCCAGCAGCTTAGTGGGTGGTCACAATGAGCAGTTCTTC
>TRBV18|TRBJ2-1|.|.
CASSPEREQFF
TGTGCCAGCTCACCCGAGAGGGAGCAGTTCTTC
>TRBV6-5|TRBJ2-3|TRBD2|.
CASSYERASRGAQYF
TGTGCCAGCAGTTACGAGCGGGCATCCCGGGGGGCGCAGTATTTT
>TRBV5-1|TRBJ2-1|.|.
CASSLKGLFRNEQFF
TGCGCCAGCAGCCTGAAGGGACTTTTTAGGAATGAGCAGTTCTTC
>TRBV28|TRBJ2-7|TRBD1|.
CASRDRGSTYEQYF
TGTGCCAGCAGGGACAGGGGTTCGACGTACGAGCAGTACTTC
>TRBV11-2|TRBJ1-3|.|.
CASSLERSVLGSGNTIYF
TGTGCCAGCAGCTTAGAAAGATCGGTACTTGGTTCTGGAAACACCATATATTTT
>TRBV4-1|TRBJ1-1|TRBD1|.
CASSQEWGQTYTPEAFF
TGCGCCAGCAGCCAAGAATGGGGACAGACCTACACTCCTGAAGCTTTCTTT
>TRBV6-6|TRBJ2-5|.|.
CASSPGRTYQETQYF
TGTGCCAGCAGCCCGGGACGGACGTACCAAGAGACCCAGTACTTC
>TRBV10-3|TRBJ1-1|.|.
CAISEEGRADGTEAFF
TGTGCCATCAGTGAAGAGGGTCGGGCGGATGGTACTGAAGCTTTCTTT
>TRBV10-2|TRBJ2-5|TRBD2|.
CASSDGAGVQETQYF
TGCGCCAGCAGTGACGGGGCGGGAGTCCAAGAGACCCAGTACTTC
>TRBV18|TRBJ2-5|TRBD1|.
CASSLIGGQGEAETQYF
TGTGCCAGCTCACTGATAGGCGGACAGGGGGAAGCGGAGACCCAGTACTTC
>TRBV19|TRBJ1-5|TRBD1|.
CASSIVESGRGGQPQHF
TGTGCCAGTAGTATAGTGGAATCGGGCAGGGGGGGTCAGCCCCAGCATTTT
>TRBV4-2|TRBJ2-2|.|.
CASSQDWGPGTGELFF
TGTGCCAGCAGCCAAGATTGGGGGCCGGGGACCGGGGAGCTGTTTTTT
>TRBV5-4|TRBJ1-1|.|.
CASSSPGVVTEAFF
TGTGCCAGCAGCTCCCCTGGGGTAGTCACTGAAGCTTTCTTT
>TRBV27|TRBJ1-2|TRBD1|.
CASSRIGGHYGYTF
TGTGCCAGCAGTAGGATAGGGGGCCACTATGGCTACACCTTC
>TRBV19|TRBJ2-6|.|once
CASSIARGTGANVLTF
TGTGCCAGTAGTATAGCCCGTGGGACTGGGGCCAACGTCCTGACTTTC
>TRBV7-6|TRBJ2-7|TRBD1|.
CASSPIRGPGTAYEQYF
TGTGCCAGCAGCCCAATAAGGGGGCCCGGGACAGCCTACGAGCAGTACTTC
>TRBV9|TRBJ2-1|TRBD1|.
CASSEEETGGPNEQFF
TGTGCCAGCAGCGAGGAGGAGACAGGGGGCCCCAATGAGCAGTTCTTC
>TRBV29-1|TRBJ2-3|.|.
CSVGFPGATDTQYF
TGCAGCGTTGGGTTTCCGGGGGCCACAGATACGCAGTATTTT
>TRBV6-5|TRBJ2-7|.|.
CASSPQSTPSYEQYF
TGTGCCAGCAGCCCCCAGTCGACACCATCCTACGAGCAGTACTTC
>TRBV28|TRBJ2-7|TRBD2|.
CASSFTGTSFYEQYF
TGTGCCAGCAGTTTTACCGGGACTAGCTTCTACGAGCAGTACTTC
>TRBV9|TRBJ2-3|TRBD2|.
CASSVGASGDYTDTQYF
TGTGCCAGCAGCGTAGGGGCTAGCGGAGATTACACAGATACGCAGTATTTT
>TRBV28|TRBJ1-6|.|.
CASGLPGTPNSPLHF
TGTGCCAGCGGCCTCCCCGGGACACCTAATTCACCCCTCCACTTT
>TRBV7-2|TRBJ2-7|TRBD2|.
CASSMGLAGGYEQYF
TGTGCCAGCAGCATGGGACTAGCGGGAGGGTACGAGCAGTACTTC
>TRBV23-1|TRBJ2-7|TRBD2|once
CASRSGTSLYYEQYF
TGCGCCAGCAGATCCGGGACTAGCCTTTACTACGAGCAGTACTTC
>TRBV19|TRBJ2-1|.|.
CASNTGEGNEQFF
TGTGCCAGTAATACGGGAGAGGGAAATGAGCAGTTCTTC
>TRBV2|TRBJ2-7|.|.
CASLSAHYEQYF
TGTGCCAGCCTCTCGGCCCACTACGAGCAGTACTTC
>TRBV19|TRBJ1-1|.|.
CASSIDLYTEAFF
TGTGCCAGTAGTATAGATCTGTACACTGAAGCTTTCTTT
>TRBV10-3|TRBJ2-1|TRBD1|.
CAISERGQGDNEQFF
TGTGCCATCAGTGAGCGGGGACAGGGGGACAATGAGCAGTTCTTC
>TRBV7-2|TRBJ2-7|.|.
CASSLVSDYEQYF
TGTGCCAGCAGCTTAGTTAGCGACTACGAGCAGTACTTC